A selection of T cell receptor beta chains follows, all from one sample in a study of spatial heterogeneity in lung cancer. TCRdb re-derived calls from the 5' RACE reads in MiXCR, one entry per CDR3 protein. The table shows roughly 48,000 distinct CDR3 sequences, with about 11% occurring only once. This specimen was PBMCs, taken at surgery. The receptors shown here come from a female donor with early-stage non-small cell lung cancer. The CDR3 runs from the conserved cysteine through the conserved F or W. The order of the fields is V gene, clone size, J gene, D gene, CDR3 length, CDR3 DNA, CDR3 protein. The D gene is left open where the match is weak. Not all rows give a size; the values are once, few, many and, for expanded clones, a class.

TRBV29-1	few	TRBJ2-5	NA	16	TGCAGCGCACAGGGGGGGGGAACTTCGTACCAAGAGACCCAGTACTTC	CSAQGGGTSYQETQYF
TRBV6-6	many	TRBJ1-1	NA	12	TGTGCCAGCAACGCACTACAGGGACGAGCTTTCTTT	CASNALQGRAFF
TRBV18	few	TRBJ2-3	NA	14	TGTGCCAGCTCACCCCTCGAGGTACAAGATACGCAGTATTTT	CASSPLEVQDTQYF
TRBV20-1	few	TRBJ2-5	NA	12	TGCAGTGCTACCGGGTTCGAGGAGACCCAGTACTTC	CSATGFEETQYF
TRBV28	many	TRBJ2-2	NA	16	TGTGCCAGCAGTTTCGGGACCAACGGGGGCACCGGGGAGCTGTTTTTT	CASSFGTNGGTGELFF
TRBV6-1	NA	TRBJ2-1	NA	14	TGTGCCAGCAGTGAAGGTGCGGTTTCTAATGAGCAGTTCTTC	CASSEGAVSNEQFF
TRBV12-3/TRBV12-4	many	TRBJ2-7	TRBD1	17	TGTGCCAGCAGTTCTGGGGACAGGGCACTGTACTCCTACGAGCAGTACTTC	CASSSGDRALYSYEQYF
TRBV7-2	NA	TRBJ2-3	TRBD2	17	TGTGCCAGCAGCTTAAAGGGGACTAGCGGGGACAGAGATACGCAGTATTTT	CASSLKGTSGDRDTQYF
TRBV5-1	NA	TRBJ2-2	NA	15	TGCGCCAGCAGCACCGAGGGGTGGATCACCGGGGAGCTGTTTTTT	CASSTEGWITGELFF
TRBV6-6	NA	TRBJ2-1	TRBD2	16	TGTGCCAGCAACCCTAAGGGGCGGGGGGGCAGGAATGAGCAGTTCTTC	CASNPKGRGGRNEQFF
TRBV5-5	NA	TRBJ2-1	NA	16	TGTGCCAGCAGCTCACAGGGTTTGAGCTCCTACAATGAGCAGTTCTTC	CASSSQGLSSYNEQFF
TRBV7-2	few	TRBJ2-1	NA	13	TGTGCCAGCAGCTTACGTACGGGCAATGAGCAGTTCTTC	CASSLRTGNEQFF
TRBV7-2	NA	TRBJ2-1	TRBD1	16	TGTGCCAGCAGCCTCACCGGGACAGGGGTCTACAATGAGCAGTTCTTC	CASSLTGTGVYNEQFF
TRBV7-8	NA	TRBJ1-4	NA	15	TGTGCCAGCAGCGGAATCCAGGGGCATAATGAAAAACTGTTTTTT	CASSGIQGHNEKLFF
TRBV20-1	many	TRBJ2-1	TRBD1	11	TGCAGTGCAAAGACAGGGGGCTACTGGTTCTTC	CSAKTGGYWFF
TRBV6-1	NA	TRBJ1-1	NA	15	TGTGCCAGCAGTCACCGGGACCCCGGGGACACTGAAGCTTTCTTT	CASSHRDPGDTEAFF
TRBV7-8	few	TRBJ2-5	NA	15	TGTGCCAGCAGCTTAGAGGGGGGCTCTCGAGAGACCCAGTACTTC	CASSLEGGSRETQYF
TRBV12-3/TRBV12-4	NA	TRBJ1-2	NA	12	TGTGCCAGCAGTTATGCCCAAGGTGGCTACACCTTC	CASSYAQGGYTF
TRBV10-3	many	TRBJ2-3	NA	17	TGTGCCATCAGTGTAGTTCCGCTAGCCACTAGCACAGATACGCAGTATTTT	CAISVVPLATSTDTQYF
TRBV28	NA	TRBJ1-1	NA	14	TGTGCCAGCAGTACATCCGGGCCGTTCACTGAAGCTTTCTTT	CASSTSGPFTEAFF